A selection of T cell receptor beta chains follows, all from one sample in a study of blood T cell repertoires in COVID-19. Repertoires were generated with immunoSEQ multiplex PCR, while TCRdb's copy carries only in-frame clones and drops some. The sample carries about 74,000 clones, about four fifths recorded once. Sequenced: peripheral blood. These receptors originate from a human donor in a cohort sampled during active COVID-19. Each CDR3 is given with its conserved first and last residue. Fields, in order: CDR3 DNA, CDR3 protein, J gene, D gene, V gene, clone size. D genes are given only for firm matches. Rows give clone size only sometimes, using once, few, many, or a class for an expanded clone.

CDR3nt: TGTGCCAGCTCTGCGGGGGAAGTAAAGACCCAGTACTTC; CDR3aa: CASSAGEVKTQYF; j_gene: TRBJ2-5; d_gene: TRBD2; v_gene: TRBV12-3/TRBV12-4; abundance: -
CDR3nt: TGTGCCAGCAGCTCCAGGAAGGGGTCGGAGCAGTTCTTC; CDR3aa: CASSSRKGSEQFF; j_gene: TRBJ2-1; d_gene: -; v_gene: TRBV11-3; abundance: -
CDR3nt: TGTGCCAGCTCACCTCGACAGGGGGATCACTATGGCTACACCTTC; CDR3aa: CASSPRQGDHYGYTF; j_gene: TRBJ1-2; d_gene: TRBD1; v_gene: TRBV18; abundance: -
CDR3nt: TGTGCCTGGAATCCGGGACAGGGGCGATACGAGCAGTACTTC; CDR3aa: CAWNPGQGRYEQYF; j_gene: TRBJ2-7; d_gene: TRBD1; v_gene: TRBV30; abundance: -
CDR3nt: TGTGCCAGCTCACCACCGCGTGGGGGCTCCCAACGGACCGGGGAGCTGTTTTTT; CDR3aa: CASSPPRGGSQRTGELFF; j_gene: TRBJ2-2; d_gene: -; v_gene: TRBV18; abundance: -
CDR3nt: TGCGCCAGCAGCTTGCGAGGTCTTTTCACAGATACGCAGTATTTT; CDR3aa: CASSLRGLFTDTQYF; j_gene: TRBJ2-3; d_gene: -; v_gene: TRBV5-1; abundance: -
CDR3nt: TGTGCCAGCTCACCGCGGGTCAAATACGAGCAGTACTTC; CDR3aa: CASSPRVKYEQYF; j_gene: TRBJ2-7; d_gene: -; v_gene: TRBV18; abundance: once
CDR3nt: TGTGCCTGGAGTGTCCAGTTTGGCAATCAGCCCCAGCATTTT; CDR3aa: CAWSVQFGNQPQHF; j_gene: TRBJ1-5; d_gene: -; v_gene: TRBV30; abundance: -
CDR3nt: TGCGCCAGCAGTTTCAGCGGGGGGGCCCCCTACAATGAGCAGTTCTTC; CDR3aa: CASSFSGGAPYNEQFF; j_gene: TRBJ2-1; d_gene: TRBD2; v_gene: TRBV5-1; abundance: -
CDR3nt: TGTGCCAGCAGCCAAGACGGGACTAGCGGCCACAATGAGCAGTTCTTC; CDR3aa: CASSQDGTSGHNEQFF; j_gene: TRBJ2-1; d_gene: TRBD2; v_gene: TRBV4-2; abundance: -